The present T cell receptor (beta chain) was sequenced within a study of identical twins. This clonotype was counted many times. TCRdb re-called the 5' RACE reads with MiXCR, one entry per CDR3 protein. This table holds under 450,000 distinct CDR3 sequences, approximately 18% found once. The V and J ends lost 0 bases and 0 bases respectively, with 8 bases between them. Germline V CDR1 and CDR2: MGHRA, YSYEKL. This CDR3 is built from 15 residues. Sequencing was carried out using naive T cells sorted from blood. V gene TRBV4-1 combines with J gene TRBJ1-1; D gene ambiguous. The sequence came from a man aged 50 to 59 in good health. The CDR3 reads CASSQEVGLNTEAFF. CDR3 in DNA: TGCGCCAGCAGCCAAGAAGTAGGTCTGAACACTGAAGCTTTCTTT.